These T cell receptor beta chains were read from a single sample in a study of post-analysis software for immune sequencing data. A single record per CDR3 protein comes from TCRdb applying MiXCR to the PCR reads. The sample lists 500,000 to 600,000 distinct CDR3 sequences, about 40% occurring once. The specimen sequenced was blood. These TCRs come from a girl aged 10-17 years with multiple sclerosis. CDR3s include the opening cysteine and the closing phenylalanine or tryptophan. D genes are given only for firm matches. Size tells how often a clone was seen (once, few, many) or the class of an expanded clone, and some rows leave it out.

clone size	V gene	J gene	D gene	CDR3 DNA	CDR3 protein
-	TRBV5-5	TRBJ2-7	TRBD1	TGTGCCAGCAGCCGAGGGACAGTTTTCGAGCAGTACTTC	CASSRGTVFEQYF
-	TRBV7-8	TRBJ2-1	TRBD2	TGTGCCAGCAGCCCGGGACTAGCGGGAGGAGCTGAGCAGTTCTTC	CASSPGLAGGAEQFF
few	TRBV12-3/TRBV12-4	TRBJ2-4	TRBD1	TGTGCCAGCAGTTCCGTGGACAGGGGGTTACACATTCAGTACTTC	CASSSVDRGLHIQYF
-	TRBV9	TRBJ2-2	-	TGTGCCAGCAGTGACGGGACTCCAGGTGCCGGGGAGCTGTTTTTT	CASSDGTPGAGELFF
-	TRBV7-2	TRBJ2-3	TRBD2	TGTGCCAGCAGCTTTAGCGGGTTTCCAGATACGCAGTATTTT	CASSFSGFPDTQYF
-	TRBV18	TRBJ2-7	-	TGTGCCAGCTCGGCGAGTGTATACTACGAGCAGTACTTC	CASSASVYYEQYF
few	TRBV12-3/TRBV12-4	TRBJ1-1	-	TGTGCCAGCAGTTTAGAAGGCGAAGGTAGCACTGAAGCTTTCTTT	CASSLEGEGSTEAFF
-	TRBV20-1	TRBJ1-2	TRBD1	TGCATCGCGGACAGGGTCGACGGTGGCTACACCTTC	CIADRVDGGYTF
few	TRBV5-1	TRBJ1-1	TRBD1	TGCGCCAGCAGCGTGGGGACAGGGAGGGCTTTCTTT	CASSVGTGRAFF
-	TRBV29-1	TRBJ2-3	-	TGCAGCGTGGAGGGCAGGGGAGATACGCAGTATTTT	CSVEGRGDTQYF
few	TRBV12-3/TRBV12-4	TRBJ2-5	-	TGTGCCAGCAGTCAAGTACAGAGAAGGCCCCAGTACTTC	CASSQVQRRPQYF
few	TRBV12-3/TRBV12-4	TRBJ1-1	-	TGTGCCAGCAGTTTTCCGCCGAACACTGAAGCTTTCTTT	CASSFPPNTEAFF
-	TRBV20-1	TRBJ2-1	-	TGCAGTGCTCCTCCCCAGGTCTCCTACAATGAGCAGTTCTTC	CSAPPQVSYNEQFF
once	TRBV7-2	TRBJ2-3	-	TGTGCCAGCAGCTTAAAAGCAGATACGCAGTATTTT	CASSLKADTQYF
-	TRBV5-1	TRBJ2-3	TRBD2	TGCGCCAGCAGGGAGCGGGGGCCGCAGGAAGATACGCAGTATTTT	CASRERGPQEDTQYF
-	TRBV15	TRBJ1-2	TRBD1	TGTGCCACCAGCGGTGGACAGGGTGTAAGCTACACCTTC	CATSGGQGVSYTF
-	TRBV20-1	TRBJ1-5	TRBD1	TGCAGTGCTAGAGACGGACAGGTTAATCAGCCCCAGCATTTT	CSARDGQVNQPQHF
few	TRBV20-1	TRBJ2-1	TRBD2	TGCAGTGCTAGAGTAGGACTAGCGGTTGGTGAGCAGTTCTTC	CSARVGLAVGEQFF
-	TRBV6-5	TRBJ2-3	-	TGTGCCAGCAGTTACTCCGGGCCCCCCCCGGATACGCAGTATTTT	CASSYSGPPPDTQYF
many	TRBV6-5	TRBJ1-2	TRBD1	TGTGCCAGCAGTTACTCTCCGGACAGGGGCTCTGGCTACACCTTC	CASSYSPDRGSGYTF
-	TRBV13	TRBJ2-2	TRBD1	TGTGCCAGCAGCTGGGACAGGGGGAACACCGGGGAGCTGTTTTTT	CASSWDRGNTGELFF
many	TRBV7-9	TRBJ2-3	TRBD2	TGTGCCAGCAGCTTAGGGCTAGCGGGCACAGATACGCAGTATTTT	CASSLGLAGTDTQYF
few	TRBV10-3	TRBJ1-2	-	TGTGCCATCAGCCTAGAACCGGGACAAGACTATGGCTACACCTTC	CAISLEPGQDYGYTF
-	TRBV30	TRBJ1-5	-	TGTGCCTGTAACCAGGGGATTAGCAATCAGCCCCAGCATTTT	CACNQGISNQPQHF
-	TRBV6-5	TRBJ1-1	-	TGTGCCAGCAGCAACCAGGGTACTGAAGCTTTCTTT	CASSNQGTEAFF
few	TRBV27	TRBJ2-7	TRBD1	TGTGCCAGCAGTTTCGGGACAGGGACCGAGCAGTACTTC	CASSFGTGTEQYF
-	TRBV6-2/TRBV6-3	TRBJ2-1	-	TGTGCCGTTCCGGGGGAGTTTGCGCAGTTCTTC	CAVPGEFAQFF